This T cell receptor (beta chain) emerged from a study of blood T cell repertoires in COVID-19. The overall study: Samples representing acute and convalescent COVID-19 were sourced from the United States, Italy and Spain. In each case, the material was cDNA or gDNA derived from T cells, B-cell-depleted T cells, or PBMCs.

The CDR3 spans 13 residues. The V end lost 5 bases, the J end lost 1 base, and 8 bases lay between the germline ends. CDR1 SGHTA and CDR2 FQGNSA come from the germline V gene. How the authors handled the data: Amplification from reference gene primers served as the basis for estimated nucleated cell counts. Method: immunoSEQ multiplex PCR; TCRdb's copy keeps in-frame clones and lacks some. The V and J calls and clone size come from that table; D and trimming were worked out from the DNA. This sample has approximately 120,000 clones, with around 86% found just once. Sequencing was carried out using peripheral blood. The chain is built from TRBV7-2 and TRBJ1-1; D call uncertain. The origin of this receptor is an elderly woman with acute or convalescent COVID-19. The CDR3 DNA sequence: TGTGCCAGCAGCCACACCAAGAACACTGAAGCTTTCTTT. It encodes CASSHTKNTEAFF.